These 11 T cell receptor beta chains share one sample of origin, sequenced in a study of cytomegalovirus exposure and HLA in healthy donors. 13 Jbeta primers and 60 Vbeta primers were used for the PCR. Generated by immunoSEQ multiplex PCR, the TCRdb table keeps only in-frame clones and is missing some. The sample shows about 130,000 clones, just under 80% of them seen only once. Sequenced: PBMCs. The source is a man aged 25-40 years in good health.

The genes are TRBV5-1 and TRBJ1-2; TRBD1 is a possible D gene (6 bases). V lost 4 bases and J lost 10, with 14 bases in between. The germline gives CDR1 SGHRS, CDR2 YFSETQ. This CDR3 spans 12 amino acids. For the CDR3, the DNA is TGCGCCAGCAGCCCCCAGGGGAGCCTCTACACCTTC. It is translated as CASSPQGSLYTF.

Comments on this clone: One junction end does not reproduce the germline sequence, and a read error may be involved. The chain carries TRBV4-1 and TRBJ2-1; TRBD1 agrees at 7 bases. Germline values: CDR1 MGHRA, CDR2 YSYEKL. The CDR3 runs to 15 residues. CDR3 sequence (DNA): TGTGCCAGCAGCGAAGCGACAGGGATCAGCAATGAGCAGTTCTTC. It is translated as CASSEATGISNEQFF.

In DNA form, the CDR3 reads TGTGCCAGCAGCTTACTAAGGGGACTAAAAGCACACGAGCAGTACTTC. Translation: CASSLLRGLKAHEQYF. The chain employs TRBV7-8 and TRBJ2-7; 7 bases map to TRBD2. V lost 2 bases and J lost 5; bases outside the gene matches: 12. Germline CDR1 is SGHVS and CDR2 is FQNEAQ. This CDR3 has 16 amino acids. The whole variable domain, remainder taken from reference TRBV7-8 and TRBJ2-7, is GAGVSQSPRYKVAKRGQDVALRCDPISGHVSLFWYQQALGQGPEFLTYFQNEAQLDKSGLPSDRFFAERPEGSVSTLKIQRTQQEDSAVYLCASSLLRGLKAHEQYFGPGTRLTVT.

The chain joins TRBV14 to TRBJ2-7; D may be TRBD2 (6 bases). Between the trimmed V and J ends, which lost 1 base and 3 bases, there was a span of 13 bases. The CDR3 has 15 residues. CDR1 is SGHDN, CDR2 FVKESK, per germline. The CDR3 bases are TGTGCCAGCAGCCAAGCTCAGGGACTCAGCTACGAGCAGTACTTC. Its translation: CASSQAQGLSYEQYF.

This chain links TRBV7-2 with TRBJ2-7; D possibly corresponds to TRBD2 (5 bases). The CDR3 is 14 residues long. V was trimmed by 1 base and J by 0 bases, leaving 7 bases between them. The germline gives CDR1 SGHTA, CDR2 FQGNSA. This chain's CDR3 is CASSLGGISYEQYF. CDR3 nucleotides: TGTGCCAGCAGCTTAGGAGGGATCTCCTACGAGCAGTACTTC. Together with reference TRBV7-2 and TRBJ2-7, the CDR3 gives the full variable domain: GAGVSQSPSNKVTEKGKDVELRCDPISGHTALYWYRQSLGQGLEFLIYFQGNSAPDKSGLPSDRFSAERTGGSVSTLTIQRTQQEDSAVYLCASSLGGISYEQYFGPGTRLTVT.

Only one count was recorded for this clone. The CDR3 is CARSSKGRGRDYGYTF. In DNA, the CDR3 is TGTGCCAGAAGCTCAAAGGGCAGGGGGCGCGACTATGGCTACACCTTC. V is TRBV5-3 and J is TRBJ1-2, with 8 bases aligning to TRBD1. TRBV5-3 counts as an open reading frame of uncertain function. This CDR3 spans 16 amino acids. After removal of 3 bases from V and 3 bases from J, the junction contained 10 bases not matched to a gene.

This clone was counted only a few times. CDR3 nucleotide sequence: TGTGCCAGCATAACGGCGGGGGGCACAGATACGCAGTATTTT. Residues: CASITAGGTDTQYF. The chain couples TRBV28 to TRBJ2-3; 7 bases map to TRBD2. V lost 7 bases, J lost 1 base, and 5 bases stayed unmatched. The germline gives CDR1 MDHEN, CDR2 SYDVKM. The CDR3 spans 14 residues.

The chain links TRBV7-9 to TRBJ1-2; tentatively, D is TRBD1 (6 bases). The CDR3 length is 15 residues. The germline CDR1 and CDR2 sequences are SEHNR and FQNEAQ (reference sequence). Trimming removed 5 bases at V and 4 bases at J, with 17 bases between. The CDR3 sequence: CASSTTRQAGYGYTF. As DNA, the CDR3 is TGTGCCAGCAGCACTACCCGACAGGCGGGCTATGGCTACACCTTC. The full variable domain, in which reference TRBV7-9 and TRBJ1-2 provide the parts outside the CDR3, is DTGVSQNPRHKITKRGQNVTFRCDPISEHNRLYWYRQTLGQGPEFLTYFQNEAQLEKSRLLSDRFSAERPKGSFSTLEIQRTEQGDSAMYLCASSTTRQAGYGYTFGSGTRLTVV.

The V call is TRBV11-2, the J call TRBJ2-1, with D possibly TRBD2 on 6 matching bases. This CDR3 is 15 amino acids long. The germline V and J ends were trimmed by 5 bases and 6 bases, with 17 bases remaining between them. CDR1 and CDR2 from the germline V gene are SGHAT and FQNNGV. The CDR3 here is CASSPLTGELNEQFF. The CDR3 nucleotides read TGTGCCAGCAGCCCGCTAACGGGAGAACTCAATGAGCAGTTCTTC. Together with reference TRBV11-2 and TRBJ2-1, the CDR3 gives the full variable domain: EAGVAQSPRYKIIEKRQSVAFWCNPISGHATLYWYQQILGQGPKLLIQFQNNGVVDDSQLPKDRFSAERLKGVDSTLKIQPAKLEDSAVYLCASSPLTGELNEQFFGPGTRLTVL.

With regard to this clone: The same CDR3 also results from other DNA sequences found in this sample. The chain recombines TRBV7-9 with TRBJ2-3; the match to TRBD1 covers 7 bases. Losses at the gene ends were 11 bases for V and 2 bases for J; bases not matched to a gene: 13. The CDR3 loop spans 15 amino acids. CDR1 is SEHNR and CDR2 is FQNEAQ in the germline V gene (reference sequence). The CDR3 DNA reads TGTGCCTGCCTAGTCCGGGACAGTAACACAGATACGCAGTATTTT. It is translated as CACLVRDSNTDTQYF. The full variable domain, its missing parts supplied by reference TRBV7-9 and TRBJ2-3, is DTGVSQNPRHKITKRGQNVTFRCDPISEHNRLYWYRQTLGQGPEFLTYFQNEAQLEKSRLLSDRFSAERPKGSFSTLEIQRTEQGDSAMYLCACLVRDSNTDTQYFGPGTRLTVL.

V usage is TRBV11-1 and J usage is TRBJ1-6, with 8 bases matching TRBD1. J was trimmed by 5 bases and V by 7 bases; bases with no gene match: 4. Germline values: CDR1 SGHAT, CDR2 FQDESV (reference sequence). This CDR3 contains 14 residues. The chain's CDR3 is CASKTGVHNSPLHF. The CDR3 DNA sequence: TGTGCCAGCAAGACAGGGGTTCATAATTCACCCCTCCACTTT. Supplemented by reference TRBV11-1 and TRBJ1-6, the full variable domain reads EAEVAQSPRYKITEKSQAVAFWCDPISGHATLYWYRQILGQGPELLVQFQDESVVDDSQLPKDRFSAERLKGVDSTLKIQPAELGDSAMYLCASKTGVHNSPLHFGNGTRLTVT.